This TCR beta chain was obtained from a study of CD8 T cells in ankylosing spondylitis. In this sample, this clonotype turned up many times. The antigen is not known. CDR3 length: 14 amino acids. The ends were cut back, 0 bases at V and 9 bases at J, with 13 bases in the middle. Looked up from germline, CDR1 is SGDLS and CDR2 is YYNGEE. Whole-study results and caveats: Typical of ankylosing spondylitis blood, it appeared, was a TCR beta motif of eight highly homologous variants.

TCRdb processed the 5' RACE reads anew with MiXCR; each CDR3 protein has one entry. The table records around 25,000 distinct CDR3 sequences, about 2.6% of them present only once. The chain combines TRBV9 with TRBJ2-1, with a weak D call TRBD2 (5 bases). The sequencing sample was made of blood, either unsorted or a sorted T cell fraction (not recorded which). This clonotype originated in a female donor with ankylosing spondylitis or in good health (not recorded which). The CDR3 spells CASSVGVGSGEQFF. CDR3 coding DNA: TGTGCCAGCAGCGTAGGGGTAGGGAGCGGTGAGCAGTTCTTC.